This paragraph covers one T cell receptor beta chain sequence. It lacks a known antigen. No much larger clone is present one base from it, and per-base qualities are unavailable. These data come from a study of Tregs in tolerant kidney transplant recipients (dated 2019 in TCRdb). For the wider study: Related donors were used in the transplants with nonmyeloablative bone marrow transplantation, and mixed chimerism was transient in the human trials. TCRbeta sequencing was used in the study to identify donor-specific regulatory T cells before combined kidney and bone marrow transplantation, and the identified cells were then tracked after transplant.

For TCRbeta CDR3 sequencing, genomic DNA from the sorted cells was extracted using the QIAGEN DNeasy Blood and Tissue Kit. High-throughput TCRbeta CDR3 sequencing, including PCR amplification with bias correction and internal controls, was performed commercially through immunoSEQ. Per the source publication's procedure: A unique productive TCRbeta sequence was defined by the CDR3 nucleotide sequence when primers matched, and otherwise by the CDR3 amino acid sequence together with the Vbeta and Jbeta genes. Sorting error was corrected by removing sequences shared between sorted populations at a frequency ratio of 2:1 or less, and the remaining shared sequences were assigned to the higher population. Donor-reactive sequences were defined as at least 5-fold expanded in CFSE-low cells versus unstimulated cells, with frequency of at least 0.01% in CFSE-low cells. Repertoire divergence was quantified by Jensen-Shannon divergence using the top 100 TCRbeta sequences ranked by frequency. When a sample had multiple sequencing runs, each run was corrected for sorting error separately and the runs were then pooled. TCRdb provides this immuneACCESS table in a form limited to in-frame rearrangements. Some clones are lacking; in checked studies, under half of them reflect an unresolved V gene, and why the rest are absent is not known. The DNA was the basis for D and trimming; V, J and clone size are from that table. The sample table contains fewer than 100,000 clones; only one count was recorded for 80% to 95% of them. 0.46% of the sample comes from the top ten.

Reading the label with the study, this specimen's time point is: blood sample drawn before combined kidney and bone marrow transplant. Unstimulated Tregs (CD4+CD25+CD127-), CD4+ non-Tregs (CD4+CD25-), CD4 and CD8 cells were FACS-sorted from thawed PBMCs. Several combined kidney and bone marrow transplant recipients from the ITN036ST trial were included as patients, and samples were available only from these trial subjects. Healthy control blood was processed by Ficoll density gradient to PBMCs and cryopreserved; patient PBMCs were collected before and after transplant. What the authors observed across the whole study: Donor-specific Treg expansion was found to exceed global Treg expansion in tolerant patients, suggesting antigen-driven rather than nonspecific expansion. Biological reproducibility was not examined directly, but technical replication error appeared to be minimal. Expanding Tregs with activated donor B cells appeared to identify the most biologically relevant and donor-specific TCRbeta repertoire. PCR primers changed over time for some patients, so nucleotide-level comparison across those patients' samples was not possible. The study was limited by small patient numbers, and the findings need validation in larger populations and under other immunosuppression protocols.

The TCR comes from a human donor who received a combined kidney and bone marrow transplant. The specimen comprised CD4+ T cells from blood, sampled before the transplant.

The CDR3 protein is CASSLRTSGRAGNEQFF. The nucleotide sequence is given as TGTGCCAGCTCACTACGGACTAGCGGGAGGGCCGGTAATGAGCAGTTCTTC. The chain was built from TRBV18 and TRBJ2-1, and 15 junctional nucleotides match TRBD2. CDR1 is given as KGHSH and CDR2 as LQKENI, both from the germline V gene. The V end gives up 4 bases and the J end 7 bases, leaving 8 bases in the junction not matched to a gene. The CDR3 goes from the cysteine to the phenylalanine over 17 residues. Only the CDR3 region is kept as DNA, spanning 51 bases read in frame from base 1.